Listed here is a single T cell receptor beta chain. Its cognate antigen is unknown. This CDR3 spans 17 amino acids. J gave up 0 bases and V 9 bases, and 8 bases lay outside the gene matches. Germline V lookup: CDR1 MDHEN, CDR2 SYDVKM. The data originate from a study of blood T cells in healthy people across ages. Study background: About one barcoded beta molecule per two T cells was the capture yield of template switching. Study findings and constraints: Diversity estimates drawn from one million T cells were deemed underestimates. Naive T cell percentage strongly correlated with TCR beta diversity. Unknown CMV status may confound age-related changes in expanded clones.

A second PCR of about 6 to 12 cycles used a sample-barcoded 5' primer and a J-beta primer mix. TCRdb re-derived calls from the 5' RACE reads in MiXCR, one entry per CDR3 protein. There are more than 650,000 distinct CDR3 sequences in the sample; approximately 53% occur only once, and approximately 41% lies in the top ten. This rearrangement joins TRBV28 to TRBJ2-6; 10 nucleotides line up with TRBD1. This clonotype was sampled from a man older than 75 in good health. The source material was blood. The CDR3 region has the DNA TGTGCCAGTCGACAGGGGGCGTTACCCTCTGGGGCCAACGTCCTGACTTTC. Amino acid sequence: CASRQGALPSGANVLTF.